The TCR beta chain described here comes from a study of T cell repertoires in ileal Crohn's disease. Regarding the study as a whole: Mucosal expansions were suggested to be mainly CD8 T cells.

Profiling relied on immunoSEQ multiplex PCR, and the TCRdb table lists in-frame clones only, not all of them. The sample includes about 890 clones, 88% seen only once; the top ten take 16%. A remark on this clone: Its antigen is not identified.

Sample: ileal tissue. This TCR came from an adult with Crohn's disease.

CDR3 coding DNA: TGTGCCAGCAGACCGACACAGGGAGTAGGTTATGGCTACACCTTC. Protein: CASRPTQGVGYGYTF. J is TRBJ1-2 and V is TRBV28; D might be TRBD1 (6 bases). This CDR3 is 15 amino acids long. Germline CDR1 MDHEN, CDR2 SYDVKM. V lost 6 bases and J 5 bases, leaving 19 bases between the germline ends.